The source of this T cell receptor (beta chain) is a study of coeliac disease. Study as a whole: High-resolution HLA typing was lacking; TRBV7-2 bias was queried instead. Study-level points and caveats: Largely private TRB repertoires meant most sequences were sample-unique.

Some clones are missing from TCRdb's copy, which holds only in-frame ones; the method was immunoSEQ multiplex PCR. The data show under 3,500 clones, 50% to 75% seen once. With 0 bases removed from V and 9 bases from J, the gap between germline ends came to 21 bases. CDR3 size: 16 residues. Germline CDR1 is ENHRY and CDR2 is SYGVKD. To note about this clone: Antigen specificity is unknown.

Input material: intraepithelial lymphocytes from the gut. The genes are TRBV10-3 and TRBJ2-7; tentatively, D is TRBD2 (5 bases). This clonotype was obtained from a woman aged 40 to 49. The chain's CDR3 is CAISESAPVPGRGQYF. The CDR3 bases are TGTGCCATCAGTGAGTCGGCCCCAGTCCCAGGTCGGGGGCAGTACTTC.